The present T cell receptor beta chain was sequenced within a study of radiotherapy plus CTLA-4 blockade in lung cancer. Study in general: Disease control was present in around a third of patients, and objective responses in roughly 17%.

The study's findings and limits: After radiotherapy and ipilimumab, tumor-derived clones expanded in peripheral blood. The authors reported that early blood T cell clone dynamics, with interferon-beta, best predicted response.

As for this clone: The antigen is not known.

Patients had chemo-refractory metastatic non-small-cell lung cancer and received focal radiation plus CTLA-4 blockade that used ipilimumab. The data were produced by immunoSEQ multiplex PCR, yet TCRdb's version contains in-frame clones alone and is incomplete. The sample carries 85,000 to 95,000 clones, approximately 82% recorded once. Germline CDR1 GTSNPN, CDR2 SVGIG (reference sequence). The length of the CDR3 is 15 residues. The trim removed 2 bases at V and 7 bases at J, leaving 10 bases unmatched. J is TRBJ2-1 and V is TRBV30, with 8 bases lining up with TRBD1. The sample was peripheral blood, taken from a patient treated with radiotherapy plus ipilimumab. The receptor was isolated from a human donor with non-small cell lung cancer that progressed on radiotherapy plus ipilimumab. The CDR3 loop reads CAWSPGRGLLNEQFF. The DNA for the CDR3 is TGTGCCTGGAGTCCTGGCAGGGGGCTTCTTAATGAGCAGTTCTTC.